This TCR beta chain was sequenced for a study of shared clonotypes between healthy human individuals (dated by TCRdb to 2020 to 2021). Looking at the study overall: The cohort included a few men and a couple of women between 18 and 49 years of age. Per donor, three plates each were used for CD4 naive and CD4 memory, two for CD8 naive, and one for CD8 memory. The study deeply sequenced blood TCR repertoires of about five healthy adults to estimate repertoire size and the extent of clonotype sharing between individuals. To increase sequencing depth and limit assay-specific biases, different laboratories used diverse techniques to prepare libraries and sequence TCR repertoires. Per donor, leukapheresis produced somewhere between about 0.9 and 9.5 billion PBMCs.

Its CDR3 holds 13 amino acids, cysteine through phenylalanine. Only CDR3 DNA is held: 39 bases, read in frame from base 1. Trimming at the junction amounts to 3 bases on V and 6 bases on J, and the germline ends lie 8 bases apart. CDR1 MNHEY and CDR2 SVGAGI were looked up in the germline V gene. For the CD8 naive samples, CD45RO-negative cells were positively selected for CCR7, yielding a CD45RA+CCR7+ population from which TemRA cells were excluded. Donors were healthy HIV-negative adults with no recently reported acute infections or vaccinations. Only Caucasian adults living in Nashville, Tennessee, USA were represented among the donors. After blood collection by leukapheresis, PBMCs were isolated using Ficoll-Histopaque density gradient centrifugation and then cryopreserved in the vapor phase of liquid nitrogen. Analytical flow cytometry was used to check the purity and quantity of every magnetically sorted T cell population. Each sorted fraction had its genomic DNA isolated and then quantified by UV absorbance on a Nanodrop 2000c.

TCR CDR3 regions were amplified from genomic DNA by multiplex PCR using the deep immunoSEQ assay. Genomic DNA extracted from each cell subset was distributed evenly over all wells of several immunoSEQ 96-well plates, and each plate served as one replicate. For sorted subsets, approximately 210 ng genomic DNA, equal to 30,000 to 35,000 T cell genomes, was loaded into each replicate PCR. Purified libraries were measured with a Qubit 3.0 fluorometer, size-checked on a Bioanalyzer 2100, and measured again with the KAPA Library Quantification kit. A separate single-read 150-cycle Illumina NextSeq 550 flow cell was used to sequence each immunoSEQ 96-well plate. The original pipeline was this. The immunoSEQ output contained only junctional sequences without quality scores, so filtering could not match that applied to full-length reads. To assign V/J genes and CDR3, sequences were annotated against IMGT germline references using PyIR, a Python wrapper for IgBLAST v1.9. Reads were filtered out if the reads had weak V/J assignments (E-value above 1e-6), no CDR3, stop codons, out-of-frame junctions, or ambiguous translated residues. V3J clonotypes were defined by identical inferred V gene, J gene, and CDR3 amino acid sequence. The percentage overlap between two repertoires was calculated by dividing the number of shared unique clonotypes by the size of the smaller repertoire. Repertoire richness was assessed with RTK rarefaction, the Chao1 estimator, and Recon v2.1 estimates of unobserved clonotypes. Generation probabilities for all TCRbeta clonotypes obtained by the gDNA method from four donors were computed using OLGA. TCRdb re-hosts the immuneACCESS table, in-frame sequences only. Its copies lack some clones; in the studies checked, an unresolved V gene accounts for under half of them, and the cause for the rest is not known. V and J calls and clone size follow that table, whereas D and trimming were derived from the DNA. Present in this sample are roughly 2 million clones, approximately 95% of which were seen just once. In total, the top ten clones hold more than 0.95% of the sample.

General study outcomes and caveats: Compared with non-shared clonotypes, clonotypes shared by all four sorted-subset donors had higher generation probabilities. Because the study included a small number of donors, the genetic and exposure-history diversity represented was limited. Incomplete sequencing was indicated by rarefaction of sorted-subset datasets, despite the large sequencing depth. Pairwise subsampling indicated that sequencing depth was expected to affect the degree of clonotype sharing among donors. Larger estimated clonotype richness was generally found for naive subsets than for memory subsets. When a handful of donors were compared, the shared fraction of clonotypes was around 4.6% for naive CD4, 3% to 4% for naive CD8, 2.3% for memory CD4, and around 0.37% for memory CD8. Sampling was restricted to blood, and TCR repertoires in tissue are likely to differ from TCR repertoires in blood.

Concerning this clone itself: Its antigen target is currently unknown. The record has no base qualities; no much larger clone is one base away. Other DNA sequences in the same sample also yield this CDR3.

The sequenced sample was naive CD8+ T cells sorted from blood. The sample's cell subset or site label is to be understood as: CD45RA+CCR7+. The clonotype originates from a man aged 18-30 years in good health. This sequence uses TRBV6-5 and TRBJ2-2, with TRBD1 as a weak D call on 6 bases. The DNA sequence is as follows: TGTGCCAGCAGTTATACAGGGCCCGGGGAGCTGTTTTTT. This gives the protein CASSYTGPGELFF.